Listed below are T cell receptor beta chains from one sample, sequenced in a study of blood T cell repertoires in COVID-19. Repertoires were generated with immunoSEQ multiplex PCR, while TCRdb's copy carries only in-frame clones and drops some. The table lists about 130,000 clones, 84% of them singletons. Specimen: peripheral blood. These receptors came from a woman in her twenties or thirties who had recovered from COVID-19. CDR3s include the opening cysteine and the closing phenylalanine or tryptophan. A D gene is named only where the DNA matches it firmly. The size of a clone is reported for some rows only, either as once, few or many, or as a class for expanded clones.

J gene | clone size | V gene | CDR3 length | D gene | CDR3 protein | CDR3 DNA
TRBJ2-3 | - | TRBV7-6 | 15 | TRBD2 | CASSFRAGGTDTQYF | TGTGCCAGCAGCTTTCGCGCGGGAGGGACAGATACGCAGTATTTT
TRBJ1-1 | - | TRBV11-2 | 13 | - | CASSGPLNTEAFF | TGTGCCAGCAGCGGCCCTTTGAACACTGAAGCTTTCTTT
TRBJ2-1 | - | TRBV9 | 13 | - | CASSVHGSNEQFF | TGTGCCAGCAGCGTACACGGGAGCAATGAGCAGTTCTTC
TRBJ1-2 | - | TRBV18 | 15 | - | CASSPPGGTYYGYTF | TGTGCCAGCTCACCACCGGGAGGCACTTACTATGGCTACACCTTC
TRBJ2-2 | - | TRBV9 | 14 | - | CASSVEGDTGELFF | TGTGCCAGCAGCGTAGAAGGAGACACCGGGGAGCTGTTTTTT
TRBJ2-1 | - | TRBV6-1 | 15 | TRBD1 | CASSSQGAVRDEQFF | TGTGCCAGCAGTTCACAGGGGGCGGTTCGCGATGAGCAGTTCTTC
TRBJ2-7 | - | TRBV6-1 | 18 | - | CASIEGGLRAKSSYEQYF | TGTGCCAGCATTGAAGGAGGACTACGGGCAAAAAGCTCCTACGAGCAGTACTTC
TRBJ1-2 | - | TRBV7-8 | 16 | TRBD1 | CASSLEGTGFLGGYTF | TGTGCCAGCAGCTTAGAGGGGACAGGTTTTTTGGGAGGCTACACCTTC
TRBJ1-2 | few | TRBV5-4 | 13 | - | CASSLRGSYGYTF | TGTGCCAGCAGCTTAAGGGGTAGCTATGGCTACACCTTC
TRBJ1-1 | - | TRBV12-3/TRBV12-4 | 12 | - | CATKVGGTEAFF | TGTGCCACAAAGGTAGGCGGCACTGAAGCTTTCTTT
TRBJ2-2 | - | TRBV27 | 15 | - | CASSSSSRGTGELFF | TGTGCCAGCAGTTCGAGTAGCAGAGGTACCGGGGAGCTGTTTTTT
TRBJ1-2 | - | TRBV28 | 12 | - | CATVEVNYGYTF | TGTGCCACCGTCGAGGTTAACTATGGCTACACCTTC
TRBJ1-1 | - | TRBV5-1 | 15 | TRBD1 | CASSQGGGAYTEAFF | TGCGCCAGCAGCCAAGGAGGGGGCGCGTACACTGAAGCTTTCTTT
TRBJ2-5 | - | TRBV11-2 | 14 | - | CASSHTMYGETQYF | TGTGCCAGCAGCCATACTATGTATGGAGAGACCCAGTACTTC
TRBJ2-7 | - | TRBV15 | 17 | TRBD2 | CATSRDPGTSGRSEQYF | TGTGCCACCAGCAGAGATCCGGGGACTAGCGGGAGAAGCGAGCAGTACTTC
TRBJ2-1 | - | TRBV5-4 | 16 | TRBD2 | CASSLGGLAGMNEQFF | TGTGCCAGCAGCTTGGGGGGACTAGCGGGTATGAATGAGCAGTTCTTC
TRBJ2-3 | - | TRBV28 | 12 | TRBD2 | CASSSGLVTQYF | TGTGCCAGCAGTTCCGGACTAGTCACGCAGTATTTT
TRBJ1-4 | once | TRBV5-6 | 15 | TRBD1 | CASSTIGQGGEKLFF | TGTGCCAGCAGTACCATTGGACAGGGCGGTGAAAAACTGTTTTTT
TRBJ2-1 | - | TRBV12-3/TRBV12-4 | 11 | TRBD2 | CASSPSGIQFF | TGTGCCAGCAGCCCTAGCGGGATCCAGTTCTTC
TRBJ2-1 | - | TRBV27 | 14 | TRBD2 | CASSGLVSYNEQFF | TGTGCCAGCTCGGGACTAGTCTCCTACAATGAGCAGTTCTTC
TRBJ2-7 | once | TRBV5-8 | 15 | - | CASSLAASLSYEQYF | TGTGCCAGCAGCTTGGCTGCGAGCCTCTCCTACGAGCAGTACTTC
TRBJ1-2 | - | TRBV7-9 | 13 | TRBD1 | CASSPQGARGYTF | TGTGCCAGCAGCCCTCAGGGGGCTCGAGGCTACACCTTC
TRBJ1-5 | - | TRBV15 | 15 | TRBD1 | CATSRDRGVNQPQHF | TGTGCCACCAGCCGGGACAGGGGTGTCAATCAGCCCCAGCATTTT
TRBJ1-5 | - | TRBV5-4 | 14 | - | CASSIQGSNQPQHF | TGTGCCAGCAGCATCCAGGGAAGCAATCAGCCCCAGCATTTT
TRBJ1-4 | - | TRBV19 | 12 | - | CATSHGQLKLFF | TGTGCCACATCACACGGACAGCTAAAACTGTTTTTT
TRBJ2-3 | - | TRBV5-1 | 15 | - | CASKIRGGFPDTQYF | TGCGCCAGCAAGATTAGGGGGGGTTTTCCAGATACGCAGTATTTT
TRBJ2-3 | - | TRBV27 | 18 | TRBD2 | CASRLTSGGLIRTDTQYF | TGTGCCAGCCGGCTGACTAGCGGGGGCCTCATACGCACAGATACGCAGTATTTT
TRBJ2-3 | - | TRBV5-5 | 15 | - | CASSFESRRTDTQYF | TGTGCCAGCAGCTTCGAGTCGCGTCGGACAGATACGCAGTATTTT
TRBJ2-1 | - | TRBV5-1 | 15 | - | CASSLASSSNNEQFF | TGCGCCAGCAGCTTGGCGAGTAGCAGTAACAATGAGCAGTTCTTC
TRBJ2-5 | - | TRBV19 | 15 | TRBD2 | CASSLAGGAQETQYF | TGTGCCAGTAGCCTAGCGGGAGGGGCCCAAGAGACCCAGTACTTC
TRBJ2-5 | - | TRBV18 | 17 | TRBD1 | CASSPDIGQGAGETQYF | TGTGCCAGCTCACCAGACATCGGGCAGGGGGCAGGAGAGACCCAGTACTTC
TRBJ1-4 | - | TRBV19 | 17 | - | CASSTGFFKATNEKLFF | TGTGCCAGTAGTACAGGGTTTTTTAAGGCAACTAATGAAAAACTGTTTTTT
TRBJ2-7 | - | TRBV9 | 14 | TRBD1 | CASSPTGVAYEQYF | TGTGCCAGCAGCCCAACAGGGGTGGCCTACGAGCAGTACTTC
TRBJ2-1 | - | TRBV29-1 | 13 | TRBD1 | CSVGRDSSNEQFF | TGCAGCGTTGGCCGGGACAGCTCCAATGAGCAGTTCTTC
TRBJ2-1 | - | TRBV18 | 17 | TRBD2 | CASSPQSALAGTNEQFF | TGTGCCAGCTCACCACAGTCGGCACTAGCGGGAACCAATGAGCAGTTCTTC
TRBJ1-6 | - | TRBV3-1/TRBV3-2 | 16 | - | CASSSAAGVSDSPLHF | TGTGCCAGCAGCTCAGCGGCAGGGGTGAGTGATTCACCCCTCCACTTT
TRBJ2-5 | - | TRBV5-1 | 14 | - | CASSLAGGGETQYF | TGCGCCAGCAGCTTGGCGGGGGGCGGAGAGACCCAGTACTTC
TRBJ2-1 | - | TRBV4-1 | 15 | TRBD2 | CASSQDSSGKNEQFF | TGCGCCAGCAGCCAAGATTCTAGCGGGAAAAATGAGCAGTTCTTC
TRBJ1-2 | - | TRBV25-1 | 15 | - | CASSEYSEANYGYTF | TGTGCCAGCAGTGAATACAGCGAGGCTAACTATGGCTACACCTTC